The clone carrying this T cell receptor beta chain came up many times. Noted time point: newly diagnosed GD, antithyroid drugs for less than 3 months. The authors made the TCR library using RNA they extracted from PBMCs. The data were obtained in a study of regulatory T cells in long-lasting Graves disease. The CDR3 is 13 residues long. The germline V and J ends were trimmed by 4 bases and 3 bases, with 9 bases remaining between them. CDR1 and CDR2 from the germline V gene are SGHAT and FQNNGV. Arm-PCR of CDR3 regions and iRepertoire HTBI primers were used to build TCR beta libraries. In the authors' methods: Sample data revealed approximately 60 TRBV and 12 to 15 TRBJ segments. TCRdb ran MiXCR on the multiplex PCR reads and lists one entry per CDR3 protein. TCRdb, not the original authors, processed these V and J calls. The sample has about 540,000 distinct CDR3 sequences, about 13% seen once; the top ten hold approximately 9.3%.

Another study also made use of these data, one on T cells in Graves' hyperthyroidism and ophthalmopathy.

This chain uses TRBV11-2 with TRBJ1-1; D gene uncertain. This specimen consisted of peripheral blood mononuclear cells (PBMCs), obtained at new diagnosis, from a patient treated with antithyroid drugs. The receptor's source is a man between 25 and 39 years old with Graves disease. The CDR3 reads CASSSTVYTEAFF. CDR3 in DNA: TGTGCCAGCAGCTCAACGGTTTACACTGAAGCTTTCTTT.